Sequencing of this T cell receptor (beta chain) was carried out in a study of CD8 T cells in Susac syndrome. Study outcomes and limitations: A relatively small number of individuals underwent TCR sequencing and HLA analysis.

Random hexamers were used to reverse transcribe roughly 0.5 to 1 ug of RNA. Across 54 Vbeta and 13 Jbeta, immunoSEQ multiplex PCR amplified TCR beta CDR3. TCRdb independently ran MiXCR on the immunoSEQ multiplex PCR reads; one entry per CDR3 protein. Of 330,000 or so distinct CDR3 sequences in the sample, 85% were seen once. On this clonotype itself: The antigen remains unidentified.

Both CD4+ and CD8+ T cells were negatively isolated, and TEMRA cells underwent FACS enrichment. V was trimmed by 0 bases and J by 12 bases, leaving 21 bases between them. The CDR3 length is 16 residues. The germline gives CDR1 LGHNA, CDR2 YSLEER. The sequenced sample consisted of CD8+ T cells from PBMCs. This chain uses TRBV4-3 with TRBJ2-1; the D gene is possibly TRBD2 (5 bases). This sequence was found in a human donor with multiple sclerosis. The CDR3 is CASSQDPLEGARVQFF. The CDR3 DNA sequence: TGCGCCAGCAGCCAAGATCCCCTCGAGGGTGCCCGGGTGCAGTTCTTC.